This is a list of T cell receptor beta chains from one sample in a study of shared clonotypes between healthy human individuals. The protocol was immunoSEQ multiplex PCR, while the TCRdb copy is restricted to in-frame clones and leaves out a portion. The table shows roughly 700,000 clones, with around 90% occurring only once. Specimen: memory CD8+ T cells from PBMCs. The receptors were gathered from a man younger than 35 in good health. Some clones in this sample may be carry-over from other donors' samples. CDR3s include the opening cysteine and the closing phenylalanine or tryptophan. Each record gives: J gene, clone size, V gene, D gene, CDR3 protein, CDR3 DNA. D genes are given only for firm matches. The size entry is marked missing in some rows and otherwise reads once, few, many or a size class.

J gene: TRBJ2-6
clone size: NA
V gene: TRBV6-4
D gene: NA
CDR3 protein: CASSDRDGANVLTF
CDR3 DNA: TGTGCCAGCAGTGACAGGGACGGGGCCAACGTCCTGACTTTC

J gene: TRBJ2-2
clone size: many
V gene: TRBV6-4
D gene: NA
CDR3 protein: CASSDSGDTGELFF
CDR3 DNA: TGTGCCAGCAGTGACTCAGGGGACACCGGGGAGCTGTTTTTT

J gene: TRBJ2-3
clone size: NA
V gene: TRBV5-1
D gene: TRBD2
CDR3 protein: CASSFPGLAAISGTDTQYF
CDR3 DNA: TGCGCCAGCAGCTTTCCGGGACTAGCGGCCATATCTGGCACAGATACGCAGTATTTT

J gene: TRBJ2-1
clone size: NA
V gene: TRBV28
D gene: NA
CDR3 protein: CASSPLWGHEQFF
CDR3 DNA: TGTGCCAGCAGTCCCCTCTGGGGGCACGAGCAGTTCTTC

J gene: TRBJ1-2
clone size: NA
V gene: TRBV5-4
D gene: NA
CDR3 protein: CASSLDRVRYGYTF
CDR3 DNA: TGTGCCAGCAGCTTGGACAGGGTTCGGTATGGCTACACCTTC

J gene: TRBJ2-7
clone size: NA
V gene: TRBV5-4
D gene: TRBD1
CDR3 protein: CASSSGTAFYEQYF
CDR3 DNA: TGTGCCAGCAGCTCCGGGACAGCGTTCTACGAGCAGTACTTC

J gene: TRBJ1-3
clone size: NA
V gene: TRBV7-2
D gene: NA
CDR3 protein: CASSLGPSSGTGNTIYF
CDR3 DNA: TGTGCCAGCAGCTTAGGGCCTTCCTCAGGAACTGGAAACACCATATATTTT

J gene: TRBJ2-2
clone size: once
V gene: TRBV14
D gene: TRBD1
CDR3 protein: CASTQGQGGELFF
CDR3 DNA: TGTGCCAGCACGCAGGGACAGGGCGGGGAGCTGTTTTTT

J gene: TRBJ1-3
clone size: NA
V gene: TRBV9
D gene: NA
CDR3 protein: CASRGGTGNTIYF
CDR3 DNA: TGTGCCAGCAGAGGGGGGACTGGAAACACCATATATTTT

J gene: TRBJ1-2
clone size: NA
V gene: TRBV4-1
D gene: TRBD1
CDR3 protein: CASSQTRGRGQTYGYTF
CDR3 DNA: TGCGCCAGCAGCCAAACGCGAGGGAGGGGACAGACCTATGGCTACACCTTC

J gene: TRBJ2-7
clone size: NA
V gene: TRBV7-9
D gene: NA
CDR3 protein: CASSPLPASFSEQYF
CDR3 DNA: TGTGCCAGCAGCCCCCTCCCGGCATCCTTCTCCGAGCAGTACTTC

J gene: TRBJ2-7
clone size: NA
V gene: TRBV9
D gene: TRBD2
CDR3 protein: CASSAGTSALYEQYF
CDR3 DNA: TGTGCCAGCAGCGCCGGGACTAGCGCCCTCTACGAGCAGTACTTC

J gene: TRBJ2-1
clone size: NA
V gene: TRBV15
D gene: NA
CDR3 protein: CATSARRDDGEQFF
CDR3 DNA: TGTGCCACCAGCGCGCGAAGGGACGACGGTGAGCAGTTCTTC

J gene: TRBJ2-7
clone size: NA
V gene: TRBV14
D gene: TRBD2
CDR3 protein: CASSGSGGSSYEQYF
CDR3 DNA: TGTGCCAGCAGCGGGTCGGGAGGCTCGTCCTACGAGCAGTACTTC

J gene: TRBJ2-1
clone size: NA
V gene: TRBV13
D gene: NA
CDR3 protein: CASSRRLTGEVGEQFF
CDR3 DNA: TGTGCCAGCAGCCGGCGATTAACAGGGGAGGTAGGTGAGCAGTTCTTC

J gene: TRBJ1-3
clone size: NA
V gene: TRBV5-6
D gene: TRBD1
CDR3 protein: CASSWTGAGNTIYF
CDR3 DNA: TGTGCCAGCAGCTGGACAGGGGCTGGAAACACCATATATTTT

J gene: TRBJ2-7
clone size: NA
V gene: TRBV6-5
D gene: NA
CDR3 protein: CASSSDTYEQYF
CDR3 DNA: TGTGCCAGCAGTTCTGACACCTACGAGCAGTACTTC

J gene: TRBJ1-1
clone size: NA
V gene: TRBV10-3
D gene: NA
CDR3 protein: CAISDPPGMNTEAFF
CDR3 DNA: TGTGCCATCAGTGACCCCCCAGGGATGAACACTGAAGCTTTCTTT

J gene: TRBJ2-1
clone size: NA
V gene: TRBV11-3
D gene: NA
CDR3 protein: CASSSRGHNEQFF
CDR3 DNA: TGTGCCAGCAGCTCCCGGGGCCACAATGAGCAGTTCTTC

J gene: TRBJ2-7
clone size: NA
V gene: TRBV29-1
D gene: NA
CDR3 protein: CSVEGGNAYEQYF
CDR3 DNA: TGCAGCGTTGAAGGCGGGAACGCCTACGAGCAGTACTTC

J gene: TRBJ2-1
clone size: NA
V gene: TRBV5-1
D gene: NA
CDR3 protein: CASSLAATRIEDEQFF
CDR3 DNA: TGCGCCAGCAGCTTGGCCGCGACACGGATCGAAGATGAGCAGTTCTTC

J gene: TRBJ2-2
clone size: NA
V gene: TRBV7-7
D gene: NA
CDR3 protein: CASSSGLNLPGELFF
CDR3 DNA: TGTGCCAGCAGCTCTGGACTAAATCTCCCCGGGGAGCTGTTTTTT

J gene: TRBJ1-1
clone size: once
V gene: TRBV5-8
D gene: NA
CDR3 protein: CASSLIGQTNTEAFF
CDR3 DNA: TGTGCCAGCAGCTTGATAGGTCAGACGAACACTGAAGCTTTCTTT

J gene: TRBJ1-1
clone size: NA
V gene: TRBV4-3
D gene: NA
CDR3 protein: CASSAGGVGTEAFF
CDR3 DNA: TGCGCCAGCAGCGCCGGGGGGGTGGGCACTGAAGCTTTCTTT

J gene: TRBJ2-1
clone size: NA
V gene: TRBV27
D gene: TRBD2
CDR3 protein: CASSYTAGAYNEQFF
CDR3 DNA: TGTGCCAGCAGTTACACAGCGGGAGCCTACAATGAGCAGTTCTTC

J gene: TRBJ2-3
clone size: once
V gene: TRBV7-3
D gene: NA
CDR3 protein: CASSLLVTDTQYF
CDR3 DNA: TGTGCCAGCAGCTTGCTAGTTACAGATACGCAGTATTTT

J gene: TRBJ1-2
clone size: NA
V gene: TRBV7-9
D gene: NA
CDR3 protein: CASSLASRGVYGYTF
CDR3 DNA: TGTGCCAGCAGCTTAGCATCCCGGGGGGTCTATGGCTACACCTTC

J gene: TRBJ2-7
clone size: NA
V gene: TRBV30
D gene: NA
CDR3 protein: CAWSGAPGEQYF
CDR3 DNA: TGTGCCTGGAGTGGGGCTCCGGGGGAGCAGTACTTC

J gene: TRBJ2-3
clone size: NA
V gene: TRBV18
D gene: TRBD2
CDR3 protein: CASSPVVAGPTDTQYF
CDR3 DNA: TGTGCCAGCTCACCAGTTGTAGCGGGGCCCACAGATACGCAGTATTTT

J gene: TRBJ1-4
clone size: NA
V gene: TRBV19
D gene: NA
CDR3 protein: CASSISPGSNNEKLFF
CDR3 DNA: TGTGCCAGTAGTATTAGTCCCGGTTCTAATAATGAAAAACTGTTTTTT

J gene: TRBJ2-1
clone size: NA
V gene: TRBV7-9
D gene: TRBD2
CDR3 protein: CASSKTSGSLNEQFF
CDR3 DNA: TGTGCCAGCAGCAAAACTAGCGGGAGTCTAAATGAGCAGTTCTTC

J gene: TRBJ2-1
clone size: NA
V gene: TRBV2
D gene: TRBD1
CDR3 protein: CASSPGQLLVEQFF
CDR3 DNA: TGTGCCAGCAGCCCGGGACAGCTGTTGGTGGAGCAGTTCTTC

J gene: TRBJ2-5
clone size: NA
V gene: TRBV19
D gene: NA
CDR3 protein: CASTGWGKETQYF
CDR3 DNA: TGTGCCAGTACAGGGTGGGGTAAAGAGACCCAGTACTTC

J gene: TRBJ2-1
clone size: NA
V gene: TRBV7-9
D gene: NA
CDR3 protein: CASSTEPGSEQFF
CDR3 DNA: TGTGCCAGCAGCACCGAACCGGGAAGTGAGCAGTTCTTC

J gene: TRBJ2-7
clone size: NA
V gene: TRBV28
D gene: NA
CDR3 protein: CASSFYRAQYF
CDR3 DNA: TGTGCCAGCAGTTTTTATCGTGCGCAGTACTTC